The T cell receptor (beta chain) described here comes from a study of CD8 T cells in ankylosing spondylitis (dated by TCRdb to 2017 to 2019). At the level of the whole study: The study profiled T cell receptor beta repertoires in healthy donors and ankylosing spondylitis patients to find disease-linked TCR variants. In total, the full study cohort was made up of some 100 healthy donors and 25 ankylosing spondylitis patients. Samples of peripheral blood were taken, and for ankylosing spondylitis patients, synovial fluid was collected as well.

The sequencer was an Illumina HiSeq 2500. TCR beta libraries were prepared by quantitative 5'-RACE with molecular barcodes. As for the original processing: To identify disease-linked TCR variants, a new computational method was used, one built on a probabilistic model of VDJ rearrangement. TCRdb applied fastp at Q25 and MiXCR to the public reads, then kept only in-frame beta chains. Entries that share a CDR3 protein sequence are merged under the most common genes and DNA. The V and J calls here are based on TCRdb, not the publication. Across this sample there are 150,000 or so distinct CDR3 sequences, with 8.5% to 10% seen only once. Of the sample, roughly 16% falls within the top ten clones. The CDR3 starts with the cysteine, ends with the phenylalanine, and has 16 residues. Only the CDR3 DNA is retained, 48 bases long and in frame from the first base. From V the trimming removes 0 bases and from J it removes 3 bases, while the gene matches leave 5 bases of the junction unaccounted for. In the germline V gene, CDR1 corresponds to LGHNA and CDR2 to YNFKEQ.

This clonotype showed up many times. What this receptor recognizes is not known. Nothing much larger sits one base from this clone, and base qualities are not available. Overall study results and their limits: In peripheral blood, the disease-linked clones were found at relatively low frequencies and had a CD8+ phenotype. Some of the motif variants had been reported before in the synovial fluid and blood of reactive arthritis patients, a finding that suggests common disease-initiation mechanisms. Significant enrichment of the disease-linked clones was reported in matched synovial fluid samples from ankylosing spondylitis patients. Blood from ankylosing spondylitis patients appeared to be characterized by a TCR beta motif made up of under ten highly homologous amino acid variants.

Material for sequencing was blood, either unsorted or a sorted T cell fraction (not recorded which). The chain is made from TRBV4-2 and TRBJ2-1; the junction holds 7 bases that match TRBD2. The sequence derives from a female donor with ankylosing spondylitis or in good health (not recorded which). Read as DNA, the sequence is TGTGCCAGCAGCCAAGAATTGGCTAGCGGCTACAATGAGCAGTTCTTC. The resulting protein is CASSQELASGYNEQFF.